This TCR beta chain was sequenced for a study of blood T cell repertoires in COVID-19. About the study: Samples representing acute and convalescent COVID-19 were sourced from the United States, Italy and Spain. Sources were T cells, B-cell-depleted T cells, or PBMCs; the material itself was cDNA or gDNA.

With 5 bases removed from V and 1 base from J, the gap between germline ends came to 8 bases. Germline lookup yields CDR1 SGHAT and CDR2 FQNNGV. The CDR3 runs to 13 residues. Methods used by the authors: Amplified reference gene primers provided the basis for estimating nucleated cell counts. Some clones are missing from TCRdb's copy, which holds only in-frame ones; the method was immunoSEQ multiplex PCR. The V and J calls and clone size were taken over from that table, and D and trimming were inferred from the DNA. The sample includes over 250,000 clones, 80% to 90% of them seen just once. The receptor's source is a woman between 45 and 60 years old with acute or convalescent COVID-19. This chain joins TRBV11-2 and TRBJ1-1; weak D call: TRBD1 (5 bases). The sequenced sample consisted of peripheral blood. CDR3 bases: TGTGCCAGCAGCCCTGGACAGAACACTGAAGCTTTCTTT. This sequence encodes CASSPGQNTEAFF.